The present TCR beta chain was sequenced within a study of cytomegalovirus exposure and HLA in healthy donors. General study findings and limits: Some V segments, including TRBV6-2 and TRBV6-3, were excluded as indistinguishable. The study carried out a later analysis of TCR beta sequences. It associated around 17,000 of them with specific HLA alleles at a false discovery rate of 0.05.

The PCR had 60 Vbeta and 13 Jbeta primers. Generated by immunoSEQ multiplex PCR, the TCRdb table keeps only in-frame clones and is missing some. This table has over 50,000 clones, 70% to 80% appearing once. The V and J ends lost 0 bases and 6 bases, in that order; junction bases with no gene match: 7. The germline gives CDR1 SGHTA, CDR2 FQGTGA. This CDR3 is 16 amino acids long. Turning to this clone: Antigen specificity is unknown.

Nominal health characterized the donors when sampled, though unrecorded immune exposures were likely. The chain couples TRBV7-3 to TRBJ2-2; 7 bases map to TRBD1. The sequence was collected from a man in his forties or fifties in good health and CMV-seropositive. The sample consisted of PBMCs. The CDR3 DNA follows: TGTGCCAGCAGCTTAACACAGGGGATGAAGGCCGGGGAGCTGTTTTTT. This gives the protein CASSLTQGMKAGELFF.